This T cell receptor (beta chain) was recovered during a study of blood T cell repertoires in COVID-19. The protocol was immunoSEQ multiplex PCR, while the TCRdb copy is restricted to in-frame clones and leaves out a portion. Altogether around 250,000 clones are present, around 93% being singletons, with the ten largest covering 2.8%. There are 16 residues in the CDR3. Germline CDR1 reads SGHRS; CDR2 reads YFSETQ. V was clipped by 0 bases and J by 0 bases, with 12 bases between them. Sequencing was done on a sample of PBMCs or T cells enriched from blood (not recorded which). The receptor was isolated from a man aged 40-50 years who had been exposed to COVID-19. The rearrangement uses TRBV5-1 and TRBJ1-1, with D tentatively TRBD1 (5 bases). The CDR3 DNA sequence: TGCGCCAGCAGCTTGGCGTCGTCGGACATGAACACTGAAGCTTTCTTT. Amino acids: CASSLASSDMNTEAFF.